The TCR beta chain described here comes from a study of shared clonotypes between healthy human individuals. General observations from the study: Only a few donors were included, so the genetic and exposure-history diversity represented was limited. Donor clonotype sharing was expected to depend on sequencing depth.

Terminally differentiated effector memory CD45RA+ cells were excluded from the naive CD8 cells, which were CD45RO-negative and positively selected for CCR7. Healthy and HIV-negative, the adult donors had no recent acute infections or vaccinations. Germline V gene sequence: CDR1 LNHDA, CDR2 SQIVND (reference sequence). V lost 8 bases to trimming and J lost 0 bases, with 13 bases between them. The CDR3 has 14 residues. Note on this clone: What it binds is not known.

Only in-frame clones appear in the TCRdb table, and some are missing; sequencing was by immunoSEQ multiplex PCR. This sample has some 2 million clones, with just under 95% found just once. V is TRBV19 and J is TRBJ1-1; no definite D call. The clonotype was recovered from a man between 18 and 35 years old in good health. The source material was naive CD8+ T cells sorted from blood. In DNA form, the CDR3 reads TGTGCCAGTTCTCAGTTTTACATGAACACTGAAGCTTTCTTT. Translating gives CASSQFYMNTEAFF.